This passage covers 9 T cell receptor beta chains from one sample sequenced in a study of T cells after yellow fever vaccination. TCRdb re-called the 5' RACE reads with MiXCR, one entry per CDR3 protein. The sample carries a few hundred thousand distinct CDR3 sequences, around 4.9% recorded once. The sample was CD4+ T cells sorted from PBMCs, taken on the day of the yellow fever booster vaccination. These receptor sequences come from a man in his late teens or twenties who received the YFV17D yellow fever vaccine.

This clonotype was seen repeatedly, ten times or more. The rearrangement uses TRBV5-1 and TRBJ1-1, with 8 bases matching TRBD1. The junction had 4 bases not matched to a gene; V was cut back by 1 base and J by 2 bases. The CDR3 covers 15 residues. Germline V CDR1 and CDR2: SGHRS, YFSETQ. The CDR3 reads CASSLRQGRNTEAFF. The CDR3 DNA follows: TGCGCCAGCAGCTTGAGACAGGGGCGAAACACTGAAGCTTTCTTT.

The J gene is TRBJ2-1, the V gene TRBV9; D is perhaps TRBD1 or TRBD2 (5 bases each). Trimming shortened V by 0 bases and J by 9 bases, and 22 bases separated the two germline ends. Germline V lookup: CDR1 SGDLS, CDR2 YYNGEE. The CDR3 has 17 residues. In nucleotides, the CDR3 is TGTGCCAGCAGCGTAGCCCCCGGGACGGCGGGTAATGGTGAGCAGTTCTTC. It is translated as CASSVAPGTAGNGEQFF.

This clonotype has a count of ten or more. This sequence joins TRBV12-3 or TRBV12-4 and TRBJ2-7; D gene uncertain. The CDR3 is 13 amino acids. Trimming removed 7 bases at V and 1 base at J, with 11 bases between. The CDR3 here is CASTPPGSYEQYF. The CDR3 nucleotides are TGTGCCAGCACACCCCCGGGTTCCTACGAGCAGTACTTC.

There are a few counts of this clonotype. The CDR3 region is CASSESLDSPLHF. CDR3 DNA sequence: TGTGCCAGCAGTGAATCGCTCGATTCACCCCTCCACTTT. The chain combines TRBV6-1 with TRBJ1-6; the D is unclear. V gave up 2 bases and J gave up 8 bases, with 7 bases separating them. This CDR3 is built from 13 residues. CDR1 and CDR2 from the germline V gene are MNHNS and SASEGT.

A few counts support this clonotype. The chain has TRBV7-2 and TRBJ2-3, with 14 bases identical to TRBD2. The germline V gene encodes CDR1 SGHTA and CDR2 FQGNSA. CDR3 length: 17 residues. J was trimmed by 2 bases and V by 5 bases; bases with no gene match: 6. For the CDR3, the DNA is TGTGCCAGCAGCCCGAGACTAGCGGGGGGGTACACAGATACGCAGTATTTT. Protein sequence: CASSPRLAGGYTDTQYF.

The CDR3 loop reads CASSARAGAETQYF. Written as DNA, the CDR3 is TGCGCCAGCAGCGCCCGCGCGGGGGCAGAGACCCAGTACTTC. The V gene is TRBV5-1, the J gene TRBJ2-5; maybe TRBD2 (7 bases). Germline V gives CDR1 SGHRS, CDR2 YFSETQ. This CDR3 comprises 14 residues. V lost 4 bases and J 4 bases, leaving 14 bases between the germline ends.

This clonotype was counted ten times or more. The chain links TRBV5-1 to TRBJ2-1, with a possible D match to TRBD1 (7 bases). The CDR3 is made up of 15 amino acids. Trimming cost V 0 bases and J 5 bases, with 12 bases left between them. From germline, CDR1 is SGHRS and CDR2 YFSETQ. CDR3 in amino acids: CASSLGGTADNEQFF. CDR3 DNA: TGCGCCAGCAGCTTGGGCGGGACAGCGGACAATGAGCAGTTCTTC. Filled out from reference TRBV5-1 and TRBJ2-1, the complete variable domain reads KAGVTQTPRYLIKTRGQQVTLSCSPISGHRSVSWYQQTPGQGLQFLFEYFSETQRNKGNFPGRFSGRQFSNSRSEMNVSTLELGDSALYLCASSLGGTADNEQFFGPGTRLTVL.

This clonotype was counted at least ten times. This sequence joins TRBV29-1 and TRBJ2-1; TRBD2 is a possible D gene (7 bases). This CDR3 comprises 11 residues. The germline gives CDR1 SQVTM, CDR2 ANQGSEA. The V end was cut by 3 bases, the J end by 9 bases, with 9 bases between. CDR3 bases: TGCAGCGTTGATAGGGGGGGTGAGCAGTTCTTC. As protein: CSVDRGGEQFF.

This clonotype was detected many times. The CDR3 here is CASRPGTSDYYEQYF. CDR3 bases: TGCGCCAGCAGACCCGGGACTAGCGACTACTACGAGCAGTACTTC. This rearrangement joins TRBV23-1 to TRBJ2-7; 10 bases agree with TRBD2. TRBV23-1 is marked as an open reading frame, function uncertain. V dropped 6 bases and J dropped 3; count of bases not matched to a gene: 8. The CDR3 covers 15 residues.